Shown below are 8 T cell receptor beta chains from a single sample sequenced in a study of cytomegalovirus exposure and HLA in healthy donors. Amplification used 60 Vbeta primers and 13 Jbeta primers. The assay was immunoSEQ multiplex PCR, and TCRdb's table has in-frame clones only and misses some. The table lists 150,000 to 200,000 clones, over 75% of them singletons, with 1% in the top ten. Sequenced sample: PBMCs. The source of these receptors is a woman in her forties or fifties in good health and CMV-seropositive.

The V gene is TRBV5-1, the J gene TRBJ2-3, with D perhaps matching TRBD2 (5 bases). CDR3 length: 16 amino acids. Germline lookup yields CDR1 SGHRS and CDR2 YFSETQ. V was cut by 4 bases and J by 1 base, with 16 bases left in between. The chain's CDR3 is CASSLLAGKGTDTQYF. The CDR3 nucleotides read TGCGCCAGCAGCCTCCTGGCGGGTAAAGGCACAGATACGCAGTATTTT.

This chain links TRBV2 with TRBJ2-3; maybe TRBD1 (6 bases). The V and J ends lost 6 bases and 2 bases respectively, with 9 bases between them. Germline V gene data show CDR1 as SNHLY and CDR2 as FYNNEI. This CDR3 has 13 residues. CDR3 sequence reads: CASSTGPTDTQYF. Here the CDR3 DNA reads TGTGCCAGCAGCACAGGGCCCACAGATACGCAGTATTTT.

The chain uses TRBV7-9 and TRBJ2-1; 10 positions agree with TRBD1. The CDR3 is 18 residues long. V lost 5 bases and J lost 5; bases outside the gene matches: 15. In germline, CDR1 is SEHNR, CDR2 FQNEAQ (reference sequence). CDR3 nucleotides: TGTGCCAGCAGCCCCGCCCGGCCCGGGACAGGGGCCCACAATGAGCAGTTCTTC. As protein: CASSPARPGTGAHNEQFF. The complete variable domain, with remaining parts taken from reference TRBV7-9 and TRBJ2-1, reads DTGVSQNPRHKITKRGQNVTFRCDPISEHNRLYWYRQTLGQGPEFLTYFQNEAQLEKSRLLSDRFSAERPKGSFSTLEIQRTEQGDSAMYLCASSPARPGTGAHNEQFFGPGTRLTVL.

The chain employs TRBV29-1 and TRBJ1-2; D is unclear. This CDR3 is 11 amino acids long. Per germline, CDR1 SQVTM and CDR2 ANQGSEA. The V and J ends lost 6 bases and 8 bases respectively, with 13 bases between them. The CDR3, as DNA: TGCAGCGTAACTGTGGAGGGCGGCTACACCTTC. Translation gives CSVTVEGGYTF.

This clone has only a few counts. This chain joins TRBV7-2 and TRBJ2-5, with 7 bases identical to TRBD1. CDR3 length: 12 amino acids. The germline CDR1 and CDR2 sequences are SGHTA and FQGNSA. The junction had 3 bases not matched to a gene; V was cut back by 6 bases and J by 5 bases. The CDR3 sequence: CASSTQGETQYF. Written as DNA, the CDR3 is TGTGCCAGCAGTACACAGGGGGAGACCCAGTACTTC.

The genes are TRBV19 and TRBJ2-4; weak D call: TRBD1 (7 bases). V lost 3 bases to trimming and J lost 0 bases, with 18 bases between them. Germline values: CDR1 LNHDA, CDR2 SQIVND (reference sequence). There are 18 residues in the CDR3. The CDR3 DNA follows: TGTGCCAGTAGTATTTCAGGGGGTGCGGAGGGAGCCAAAAACATTCAGTACTTC. Its translation: CASSISGGAEGAKNIQYF.

The chain is built from TRBV7-9 and TRBJ1-1, with TRBD1 matching over 9 bases. The CDR3 sequence is 17 residues long. J lost 4 bases, V lost 5 bases, and 14 bases had no gene match. Germline V lookup: CDR1 SEHNR, CDR2 FQNEAQ (reference sequence). The CDR3, as DNA: TGTGCCAGCAGCCGTAGGACAGGGGAAGGACGAGGCACTGAAGCTTTCTTT. This codes for CASSRRTGEGRGTEAFF.

The chain joins TRBV19 to TRBJ2-7; D remains unclear. The CDR3 runs to 13 residues. Trimming shortened V by 5 bases and J by 4 bases, and 12 bases separated the two germline ends. Looked up from germline, CDR1 is LNHDA and CDR2 is SQIVND (reference sequence). CDR3 protein: CASSHNDRYEQYF. For the CDR3, the DNA is TGTGCCAGTAGTCACAATGATCGATACGAGCAGTACTTC.